Each of the 21 T cell receptor beta chains below was sequenced from the same sample in a study of graft-versus-host responses after intestinal transplantation. Measured with immunoSEQ multiplex PCR; TCRdb has only the in-frame clones, and not every one. The data show 120,000 or so clones, around 93% seen once. These receptors have no identified antigens. Sequenced here: unstimulated CD8+ T cells sorted from spleen or lymph node cells, sampled before intestinal transplant. The receptors stem from a human donor who received an intestinal transplant.

This chain joins TRBV6-5 and TRBJ2-5, with 12 bases matching TRBD2. With V trimmed by 2 bases and J by 2 bases, 0 bases remained unmatched. CDR3 length: 15 residues. The germline gives CDR1 MNHEY, CDR2 SVGAGI. The CDR3 reads CASSYGTSGQETQYF. In nucleotides, the CDR3 is TGTGCCAGCAGTTACGGGACTAGCGGGCAAGAGACCCAGTACTTC.

V and J are TRBV11-2 and TRBJ1-5; D is unclear. Germline V gene data show CDR1 as SGHAT and CDR2 as FQNNGV. The CDR3 runs to 16 residues. Trimming took off 1 base at V and 9 bases at J, with 19 bases between the two ends. The CDR3 reads CASSLGQGAMSRPQHF. The CDR3, as DNA: TGTGCCAGCAGCTTAGGACAAGGTGCGATGTCGAGGCCCCAGCATTTT.

This clone was seen a handful of times. The rearrangement uses TRBV19 and TRBJ2-7; weak D call: TRBD1 (8 bases). V was cut by 5 bases and J by 5 bases, with 16 bases left in between. Germline assignment: CDR1 LNHDA and CDR2 SQIVND (reference sequence). CDR3 size: 14 residues. CDR3 sequence reads: CASSSTGGVNEQYF. The CDR3 DNA reads as TGTGCCAGTAGTTCAACAGGGGGGGTCAACGAGCAGTACTTC.

CDR3 region: CASSLERNSYEQYF. The CDR3 DNA reads TGTGCCAGCAGCTTGGAACGGAACTCCTACGAGCAGTACTTC. This chain connects TRBV5-4 to TRBJ2-7; D not resolved. The germline V and J ends were trimmed by 0 bases and 0 bases, with 7 bases remaining between them. The germline CDR1 and CDR2 sequences are SGHNT and YYREEE (reference sequence). This CDR3 has 14 amino acids. Complete variable domain (other parts from reference TRBV5-4 and TRBJ2-7): ETGVTQSPTHLIKTRGQQVTLRCSSQSGHNTVSWYQQALGQGPQFIFQYYREEENGRGNFPPRFSGLQFPNYSSELNVNALELDDSALYLCASSLERNSYEQYFGPGTRLTVT.

The chain links TRBV6-5 to TRBJ2-7, with a possible D match to TRBD2 (6 bases). This CDR3 spans 13 amino acids. With 2 bases removed from V and 6 bases from J, the gap between germline ends came to 11 bases. Germline lookup yields CDR1 MNHEY and CDR2 SVGAGI. The CDR3 nucleotides are TGTGCCAGCAGTTACGGGGGGAACGGCGAGCAGTACTTC. Its translation is CASSYGGNGEQYF.

The chain joins TRBV28 to TRBJ2-7, with 9 positions matching TRBD2. Trimming at V came to 3 bases and at J to 4 bases, leaving 4 bases not matched to a gene. This CDR3 is 14 amino acids long. The germline V gene encodes CDR1 MDHEN and CDR2 SYDVKM. The CDR3 sequence: CASSFAGGSYEQYF. The CDR3 bases are TGTGCCAGCAGTTTTGCGGGAGGGTCTTACGAGCAGTACTTC.

The J gene is TRBJ1-2, the V gene TRBV30; 7 bases line up with TRBD1. This CDR3 region has 15 residues. Germline CDR1 reads GTSNPN; CDR2 reads SVGIG (reference sequence). J was trimmed by 0 bases and V by 5 bases; bases with no gene match: 9. CDR3 bases: TGTGCCTGGCGGGTGGGACAGAGCTCTAACTATGGCTACACCTTC. Encoded protein: CAWRVGQSSNYGYTF. The variable domain in full, with the rest retrieved from reference TRBV30 and TRBJ1-2, is SQTIHQWPATLVQPVGSPLSLECTVEGTSNPNLYWYRQAAGRGLQLLFYSVGIGQISSEVPQNLSASRPQDRQFILSSKKLLLSDSGFYLCAWRVGQSSNYGYTFGSGTRLTVV.

This chain joins TRBV6-5 and TRBJ1-3, with 8 nucleotides matching TRBD1. This CDR3 comprises 14 residues. Trimming cost V 6 bases and J 4 bases; bases outside gene matches: 5. Per the germline V gene, CDR1 is MNHEY and CDR2 is SVGAGI. The CDR3 DNA reads TGTGCCAGCAGCGTGGACAGGGCAGGAAACACCATATATTTT. It translates to CASSVDRAGNTIYF.

This clone was observed once. The chain has TRBV4-1 and TRBJ2-7; D is undetermined. V dropped 0 bases and J dropped 4 bases, with 13 bases sitting between them. The CDR3 runs 15 residues. The germline gives CDR1 MGHRA, CDR2 YSYEKL. The CDR3 spells CASSQDTLDHYEQYF. In DNA, the CDR3 is TGCGCCAGCAGCCAAGACACCCTGGACCATTACGAGCAGTACTTC.

The chain links TRBV6-6 to TRBJ2-7, with a weak D call TRBD2 (6 bases). The CDR3 has 13 amino acids. With 2 bases removed from V and 3 bases from J, the gap between germline ends came to 8 bases. Germline V lookup: CDR1 MNHNY, CDR2 SVGAGI (reference sequence). The CDR3 DNA sequence: TGTGCCAGCAGTTACGGGCGGGACTACGAGCAGTACTTC. It codes for CASSYGRDYEQYF.

The rearrangement uses TRBV9 and TRBJ1-2; D unclear. Trimming cost V 0 bases and J 4 bases, with 10 bases left between them. Per germline, CDR1 SGDLS and CDR2 YYNGEE. The CDR3 length is 14 residues. The CDR3 region is CASSVGAGVYGYTF. The CDR3 coding sequence is TGTGCCAGCAGCGTAGGGGCAGGAGTCTATGGCTACACCTTC.

The J gene is TRBJ1-1, the V gene TRBV6-1; D might be TRBD1 (6 bases). Germline CDR1 and CDR2: MNHNS and SASEGT. Trimming cost V 8 bases and J 5 bases, with 18 bases left between them. The CDR3 extends over 14 amino acids. The DNA for the CDR3 is TGTGCCAGCCCCGAAGGGGGGGGGCGGACTGAAGCTTTCTTT. This translates into CASPEGGGRTEAFF.

The V call is TRBV4-1, the J call TRBJ1-1; D remains ambiguous. The CDR3 has 13 amino acids. V dropped 0 bases and J dropped 6 bases, with 8 bases sitting between them. Per the germline V gene, CDR1 is MGHRA and CDR2 is YSYEKL. The CDR3, as DNA: TGCGCCAGCAGCCAAGAATTGTCTCCTGAAGCTTTCTTT. Amino acids: CASSQELSPEAFF.

V and J are TRBV9 and TRBJ2-2, with no clear D. Germline-derived CDR1 and CDR2 are SGDLS and YYNGEE. This CDR3 region has 15 residues. Trimming left V 0 bases short and J 7 bases short, with 13 bases between. The CDR3 coding sequence is TGTGCCAGCAGCGTAGAAGGGTCGGTGAGCGGGGAGCTGTTTTTT. Protein sequence: CASSVEGSVSGELFF.

V gene TRBV21-1 combines with J gene TRBJ2-2; the D call in the table, TRBD2, was not verified against the DNA. TRBV21-1 is described as a pseudogene. CDR3 length equals 16 residues. CDR3 in amino acids: CASSKGGTTITGELFF. In nucleotides, the CDR3 is TGTGCCAGCAGCAAAGGTGGCACTACCATCACCGGGGAGCTGTTTTTT.

The chain combines TRBV6-1 with TRBJ2-7; 9 bases are a match to TRBD2. Unmatched junction bases numbered 8, after V lost 6 bases and J lost 2 bases. This CDR3 has 15 amino acids. Germline assignment: CDR1 MNHNS and CDR2 SASEGT. CDR3 sequence reads: CASSVRAGGPYEQYF. In DNA, the CDR3 is TGTGCCAGCAGCGTCCGGGCGGGAGGGCCCTACGAGCAGTACTTC.

V and J are TRBV6-5 and TRBJ1-5; 9 nucleotides line up with TRBD1. The CDR3 is 13 amino acids. Germline V gene sequence: CDR1 MNHEY, CDR2 SVGAGI. J lost 7 bases, V lost 5 bases, and 3 bases had no gene match. CDR3 protein: CASSNRGLQPQHF. CDR3 in DNA: TGTGCCAGCAGTAACAGGGGGCTCCAGCCCCAGCATTTT.

The V call is TRBV19, the J call TRBJ1-2; possibly TRBD1 for D (5 bases). Germline V gene lookup returns CDR1 LNHDA and CDR2 SQIVND (reference sequence). V was shortened by 3 bases and J by 9 bases, with 23 bases between the two germline ends. CDR3 size: 16 residues. The DNA for the CDR3 is TGTGCCAGTAGTATTCGCTCGGGGCTAGAGTCTTATCGCTACACCTTC. The encoded protein is CASSIRSGLESYRYTF.

The V gene is TRBV5-1, the J gene TRBJ2-2; 7 bases are a match to TRBD2. The CDR3 totals 15 residues. Germline V CDR1 and CDR2: SGHRS, YFSETQ. The ends lost 4 bases at V and 6 bases at J; junction bases unmatched: 9. The CDR3, as DNA: TGCGCCAGCAGCAGCGGGACGCGGGGTTCCGGGGAGCTGTTTTTT. Translation: CASSSGTRGSGELFF.

V gene TRBV28 combines with J gene TRBJ2-7; D not certain. With 11 bases removed from V and 2 bases from J, the gap between germline ends came to 16 bases. Germline V gene lookup returns CDR1 MDHEN and CDR2 SYDVKM. The CDR3 spans 13 residues. The CDR3 is CAAAPRGPYEQYF. The CDR3 DNA sequence: TGTGCCGCAGCTCCTCGCGGACCCTACGAGCAGTACTTC.

V is TRBV21-1 and J is TRBJ1-5. TRBV21-1 counts as a pseudogene. The CDR3 totals 18 residues. CDR3 amino acids: CASSKERQGCYSNQPQHF. For the CDR3, the DNA is TGTGCCAGCAGCAAAGAGCGGCAGGGCTGTTATAGCAATCAGCCCCAGCATTTT.